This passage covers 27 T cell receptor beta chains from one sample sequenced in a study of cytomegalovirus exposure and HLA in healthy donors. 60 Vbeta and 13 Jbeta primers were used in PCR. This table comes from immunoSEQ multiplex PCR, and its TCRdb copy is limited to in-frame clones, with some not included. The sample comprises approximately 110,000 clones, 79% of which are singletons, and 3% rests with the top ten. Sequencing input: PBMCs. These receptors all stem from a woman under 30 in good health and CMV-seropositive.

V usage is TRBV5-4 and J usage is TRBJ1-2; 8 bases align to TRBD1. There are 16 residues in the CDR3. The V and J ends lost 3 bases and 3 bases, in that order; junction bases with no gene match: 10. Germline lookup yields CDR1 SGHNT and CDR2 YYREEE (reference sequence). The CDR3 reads CASSSGKTGDDYGYTF. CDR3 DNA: TGTGCCAGCAGCTCAGGGAAGACAGGGGATGACTATGGCTACACCTTC.

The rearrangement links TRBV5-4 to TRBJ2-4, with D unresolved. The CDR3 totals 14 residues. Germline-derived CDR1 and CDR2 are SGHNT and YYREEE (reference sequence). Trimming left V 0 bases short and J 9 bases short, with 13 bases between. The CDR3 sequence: CASSLAGSNLIQYF. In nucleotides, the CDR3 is TGTGCCAGCAGCTTGGCGGGTTCAAATCTCATTCAGTACTTC.

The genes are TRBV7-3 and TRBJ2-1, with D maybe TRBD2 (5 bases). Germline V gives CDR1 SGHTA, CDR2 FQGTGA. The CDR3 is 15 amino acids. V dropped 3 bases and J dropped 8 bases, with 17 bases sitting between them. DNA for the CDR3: TGTGCCAGCAGCTTCCTAGGTCGGGGTCACGATGAGCAGTTCTTC. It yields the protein CASSFLGRGHDEQFF.

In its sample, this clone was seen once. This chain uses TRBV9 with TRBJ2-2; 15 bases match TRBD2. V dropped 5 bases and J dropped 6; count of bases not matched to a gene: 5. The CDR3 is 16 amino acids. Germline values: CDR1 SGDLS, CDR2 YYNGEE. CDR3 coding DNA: TGTGCCAGCAGGCGGACTAGCGGGAGGGCGGCCGGGGAGCTGTTTTTT. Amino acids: CASRRTSGRAAGELFF.

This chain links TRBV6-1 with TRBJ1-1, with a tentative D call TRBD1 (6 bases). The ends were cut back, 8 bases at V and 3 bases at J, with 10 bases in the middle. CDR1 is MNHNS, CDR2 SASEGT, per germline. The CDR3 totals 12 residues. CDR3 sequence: CASGTGYTEAFF. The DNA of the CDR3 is TGTGCCAGCGGAACAGGGTACACTGAAGCTTTCTTT.

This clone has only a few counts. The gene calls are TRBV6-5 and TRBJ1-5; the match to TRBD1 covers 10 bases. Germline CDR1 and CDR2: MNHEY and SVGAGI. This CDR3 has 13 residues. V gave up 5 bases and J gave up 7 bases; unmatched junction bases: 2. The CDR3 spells CASSRDRGQPQHF. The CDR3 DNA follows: TGTGCCAGCAGTCGGGACAGGGGACAGCCCCAGCATTTT.

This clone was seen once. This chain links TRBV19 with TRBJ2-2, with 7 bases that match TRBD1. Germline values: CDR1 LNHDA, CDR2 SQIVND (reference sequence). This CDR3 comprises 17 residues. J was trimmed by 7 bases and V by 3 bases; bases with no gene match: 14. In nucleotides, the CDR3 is TGTGCCAGTAGTATTAGATTGGGACAGTTAATAGACGGGGAGCTGTTTTTT. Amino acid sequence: CASSIRLGQLIDGELFF.

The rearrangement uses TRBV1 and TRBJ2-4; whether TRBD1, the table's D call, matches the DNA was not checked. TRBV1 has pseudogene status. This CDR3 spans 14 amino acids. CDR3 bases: TGCACCAGCAGCCTAGACAGGGCCAAAAACATTCAGTACTTC. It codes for CTSSLDRAKNIQYF.

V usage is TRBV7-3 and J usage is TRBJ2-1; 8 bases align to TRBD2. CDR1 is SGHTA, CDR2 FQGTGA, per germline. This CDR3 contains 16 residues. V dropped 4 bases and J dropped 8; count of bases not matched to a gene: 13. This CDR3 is CASSSSAGLAGDEQFF. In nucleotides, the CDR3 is TGTGCCAGCAGCTCCTCGGCGGGTCTAGCGGGCGATGAGCAGTTCTTC.

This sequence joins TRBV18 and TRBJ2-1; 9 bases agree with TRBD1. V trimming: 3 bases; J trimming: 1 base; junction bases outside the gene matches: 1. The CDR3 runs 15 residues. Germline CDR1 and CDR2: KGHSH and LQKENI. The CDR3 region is CASSPGQGSYNEQFF. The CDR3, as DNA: TGTGCCAGCTCACCGGGACAGGGATCCTACAATGAGCAGTTCTTC.

DNA for the CDR3: TGTGCCAGCAGCTTATACCCGAGACCTATAGAGGAACTGTTTTTT. Protein: CASSLYPRPIEELFF. The V call is TRBV7-6, the J call TRBJ1-4; no reliable D call. The germline V gene has CDR1 SGHVS and CDR2 FNYEAQ. The CDR3 spans 15 residues. Deletions cut 2 bases from V and 12 bases from J, with 19 bases between.

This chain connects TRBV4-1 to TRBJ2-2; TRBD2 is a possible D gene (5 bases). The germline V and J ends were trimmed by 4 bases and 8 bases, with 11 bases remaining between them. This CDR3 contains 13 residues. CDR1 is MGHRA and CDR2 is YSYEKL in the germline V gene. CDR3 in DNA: TGCGCCAGCAGCCCCCCCCGCGGGGGGGAGCTGTTTTTT. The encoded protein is CASSPPRGGELFF.

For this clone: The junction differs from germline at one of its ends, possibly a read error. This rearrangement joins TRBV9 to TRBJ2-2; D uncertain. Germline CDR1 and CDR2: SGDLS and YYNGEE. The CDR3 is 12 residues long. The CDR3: CASSPNSGELFF. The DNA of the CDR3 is TGTGCCAGCAGCCCTAACAGCGGGGAGCTGTTTTTT.

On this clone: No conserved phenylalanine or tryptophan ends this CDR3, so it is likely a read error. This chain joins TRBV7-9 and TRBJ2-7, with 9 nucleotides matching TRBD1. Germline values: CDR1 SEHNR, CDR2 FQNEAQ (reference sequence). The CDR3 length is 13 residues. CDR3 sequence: CSSSLAGTGLQYL. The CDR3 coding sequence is TGTTCCAGCAGCTTGGCCGGGACAGGGTTACAGTACCTC.

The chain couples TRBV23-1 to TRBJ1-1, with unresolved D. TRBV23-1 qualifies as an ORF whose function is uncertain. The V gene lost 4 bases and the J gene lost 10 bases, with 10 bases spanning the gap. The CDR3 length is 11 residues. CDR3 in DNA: TGCGCCAGCAGTCCCCCAGTAACAGCTTTCTTT. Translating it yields CASSPPVTAFF.

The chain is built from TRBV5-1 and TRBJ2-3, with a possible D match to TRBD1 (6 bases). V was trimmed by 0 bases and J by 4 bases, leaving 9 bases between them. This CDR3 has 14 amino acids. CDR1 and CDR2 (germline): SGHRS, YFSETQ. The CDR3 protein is CASSLGTGSDTQYF. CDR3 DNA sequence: TGCGCCAGCAGCTTGGGTACAGGGTCAGATACGCAGTATTTT.

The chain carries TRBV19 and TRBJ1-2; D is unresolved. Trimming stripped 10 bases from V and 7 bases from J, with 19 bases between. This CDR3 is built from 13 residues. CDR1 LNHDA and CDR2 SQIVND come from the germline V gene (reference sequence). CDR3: CATTRAIDFGYTF. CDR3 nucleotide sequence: TGTGCCACCACGCGGGCCATTGACTTTGGCTACACCTTC.

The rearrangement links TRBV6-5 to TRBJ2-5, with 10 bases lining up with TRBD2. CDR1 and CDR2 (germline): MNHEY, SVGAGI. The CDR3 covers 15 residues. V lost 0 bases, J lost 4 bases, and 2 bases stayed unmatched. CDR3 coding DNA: TGTGCCAGCAGTTACTCGATAGCGGGAGGAGAGACCCAGTACTTC. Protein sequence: CASSYSIAGGETQYF.

CDR3 amino acids: CASSTNPGQKKYF. The CDR3 DNA sequence: TGTGCCAGCAGCACAAATCCGGGACAGAAGAAGTACTTC. The chain carries TRBV7-2 and TRBJ2-7; TRBD1 agrees at 7 bases. Germline V CDR1 and CDR2: SGHTA, FQGNSA. This CDR3 spans 13 amino acids. The J segment lost 11 bases and the V segment lost 5 bases, leaving 12 bases of the junction unmatched.

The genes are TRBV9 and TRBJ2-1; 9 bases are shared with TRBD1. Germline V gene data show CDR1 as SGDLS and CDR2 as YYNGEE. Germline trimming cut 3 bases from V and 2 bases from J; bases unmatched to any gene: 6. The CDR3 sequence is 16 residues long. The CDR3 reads CASSGIGTGPYNEQFF. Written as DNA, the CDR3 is TGTGCCAGCAGCGGAATCGGGACAGGGCCCTACAATGAGCAGTTCTTC.

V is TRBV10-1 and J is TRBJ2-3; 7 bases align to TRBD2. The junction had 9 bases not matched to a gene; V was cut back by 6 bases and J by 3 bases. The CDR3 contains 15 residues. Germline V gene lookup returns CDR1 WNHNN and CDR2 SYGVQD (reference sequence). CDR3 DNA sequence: TGCGCCAGCAGCGCCGGGGGAGGGCCGACAGATACGCAGTATTTT. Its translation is CASSAGGGPTDTQYF.

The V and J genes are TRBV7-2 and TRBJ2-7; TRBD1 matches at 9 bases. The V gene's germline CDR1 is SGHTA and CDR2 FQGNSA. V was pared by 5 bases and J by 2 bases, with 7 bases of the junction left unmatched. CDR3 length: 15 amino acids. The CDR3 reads CASSPGQGWAYEQYF. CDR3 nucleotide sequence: TGTGCCAGCAGCCCAGGACAGGGGTGGGCCTACGAGCAGTACTTC.

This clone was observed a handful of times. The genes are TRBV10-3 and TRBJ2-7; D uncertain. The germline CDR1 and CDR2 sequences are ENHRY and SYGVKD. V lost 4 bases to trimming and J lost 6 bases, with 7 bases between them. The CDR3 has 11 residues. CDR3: CAISVFGEQYF. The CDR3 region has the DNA TGTGCCATCAGTGTTTTCGGCGAGCAGTACTTC.

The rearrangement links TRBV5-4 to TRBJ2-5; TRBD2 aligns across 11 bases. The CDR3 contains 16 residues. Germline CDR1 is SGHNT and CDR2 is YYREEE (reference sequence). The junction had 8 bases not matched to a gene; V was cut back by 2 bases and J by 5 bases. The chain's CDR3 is CASSFYSGRALETQYF. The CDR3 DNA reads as TGTGCCAGCAGCTTTTATAGCGGGAGGGCCCTTGAGACCCAGTACTTC.

The CDR3 region has the DNA TGTGCCAGCAGCCCGGGACTAGCGGGAGACACCAACGAGCAGTACTTC. This codes for CASSPGLAGDTNEQYF. This chain joins TRBV28 and TRBJ2-7, with 14 nucleotides matching TRBD2. V dropped 6 bases and J dropped 5; count of bases not matched to a gene: 9. The CDR3 runs 16 residues. Germline CDR1 reads MDHEN; CDR2 reads SYDVKM.

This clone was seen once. The CDR3 DNA reads TGTGCCAGCACCATCTCTGGAAACACCATATATTTT. This translates into CASTISGNTIYF. The chain links TRBV6-1 to TRBJ1-3; no clear D. The germline V and J ends were trimmed by 7 bases and 0 bases, with 4 bases remaining between them. The CDR3 extends over 12 amino acids. Germline CDR1 reads MNHNS; CDR2 reads SASEGT.

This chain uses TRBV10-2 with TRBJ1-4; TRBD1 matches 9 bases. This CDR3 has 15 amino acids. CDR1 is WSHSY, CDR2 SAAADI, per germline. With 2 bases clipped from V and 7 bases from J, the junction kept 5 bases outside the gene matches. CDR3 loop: CASSERGTGTEKLFF. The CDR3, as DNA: TGCGCCAGCAGTGAGAGGGGGACAGGGACTGAAAAACTGTTTTTT.